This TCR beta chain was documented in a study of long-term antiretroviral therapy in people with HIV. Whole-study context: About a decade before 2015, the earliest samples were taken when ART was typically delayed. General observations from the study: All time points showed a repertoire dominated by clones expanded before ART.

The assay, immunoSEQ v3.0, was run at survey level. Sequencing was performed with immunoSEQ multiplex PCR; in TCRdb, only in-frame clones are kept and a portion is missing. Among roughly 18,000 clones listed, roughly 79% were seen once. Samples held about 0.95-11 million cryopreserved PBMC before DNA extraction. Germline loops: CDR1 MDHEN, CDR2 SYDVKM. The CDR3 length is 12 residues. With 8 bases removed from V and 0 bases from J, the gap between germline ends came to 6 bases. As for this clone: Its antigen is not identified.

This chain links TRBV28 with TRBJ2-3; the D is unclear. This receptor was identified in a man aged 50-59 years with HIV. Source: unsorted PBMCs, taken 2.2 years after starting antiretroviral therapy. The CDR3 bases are TGTGCCAGCGACACTAGCACAGATACGCAGTATTTT. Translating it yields CASDTSTDTQYF.